What follows are 9 T cell receptor beta chains derived from one specimen sequenced in a study of response to subunit inactivated influenza vaccine. TCRdb ran MiXCR on the RT-PCR reads and lists one entry per CDR3 protein. The sample lists 450,000 to 700,000 distinct CDR3 sequences; about 14% were seen once. Material: PBMCs from blood, obtained 11 to 12 days after vaccination. The receptors here all came from a man between 50 and 59 years old who received an inactivated influenza vaccine.

J is TRBJ2-7 and V is TRBV27; 13 nucleotides align to TRBD2. The CDR3 loop spans 18 amino acids. Germline trimming cut 5 bases from V and 6 bases from J; bases unmatched to any gene: 16. Germline V lookup: CDR1 MNHEY, CDR2 SMNVEV (reference sequence). This chain's CDR3 is CASSPWTSGRLPWGEQYF. The CDR3 nucleotides are TGTGCCAGCAGTCCATGGACTAGCGGGAGACTTCCCTGGGGCGAGCAGTACTTC.

This clonotype was seen a few times. This sequence joins TRBV9 and TRBJ1-1; the match to TRBD1 covers 8 bases. V lost 3 bases and J lost 3; bases outside the gene matches: 16. The CDR3 covers 18 residues. Germline CDR1 is SGDLS and CDR2 is YYNGEE. CDR3 sequence: CASSETRGVKQGDTEAFF. The CDR3 bases are TGTGCCAGCAGCGAGACCCGCGGGGTTAAACAGGGGGACACTGAAGCTTTCTTT.

This clonotype was detected only a few times. The chain joins TRBV12-3 or TRBV12-4 to TRBJ2-7; D possibly matches TRBD1 or TRBD2 (5 bases each). Trimming removed 7 bases at V and 7 bases at J, with 20 bases between. This CDR3 has 14 residues. The CDR3 protein is CASMISGPRGEQYF. DNA for the CDR3: TGTGCCAGCATGATTTCGGGGCCCCGCGGGGAGCAGTACTTC.

In its sample, this clonotype was seen a few times. The gene calls are TRBV11-2 and TRBJ2-1; D is perhaps TRBD1 (5 bases). The CDR3 spans 17 residues. Between the trimmed V and J ends, which lost 1 base and 7 bases, there was a span of 20 bases. Germline assignment: CDR1 SGHAT and CDR2 FQNNGV. CDR3 bases: TGTGCCAGCAGCTTAGGGACATCAATAATTAAAATGAATGAGCAGTTCTTC. Translating it yields CASSLGTSIIKMNEQFF.

This chain links TRBV10-3 with TRBJ2-5; D is undetermined. CDR3 length equals 13 residues. Germline CDR1 is ENHRY and CDR2 is SYGVKD. The V and J ends lost 3 bases and 2 bases respectively, with 7 bases between them. CDR3 DNA: TGTGCCATCAGTGACTCGGTACAAGAGACCCAGTACTTC. Protein: CAISDSVQETQYF.

This clonotype occurred a few times. This chain links TRBV15 with TRBJ2-7; the D gene is possibly TRBD1 (5 bases). Germline CDR1 is LNHNV and CDR2 is YYDKDF (reference sequence). Trimming removed 0 bases at V and 4 bases at J, with 13 bases between. The CDR3 has 15 amino acids. DNA of the CDR3: TGTGCCACCAGCAGAGATCAGGGCAGGGTATACGAGCAGTACTTC. Amino acid sequence: CATSRDQGRVYEQYF.

This clonotype was found many times. The gene calls are TRBV20-1 and TRBJ1-5, with D possibly being TRBD1 (5 bases). CDR3 length equals 12 residues. V was clipped by 1 base and J by 5 bases, with 6 bases between them. Per germline, CDR1 DFQATT and CDR2 SNEGSKA (reference sequence). DNA of the CDR3: TGCAGTGCTAGAGCGGGGGATCAGCCCCAGCATTTT. Translated, it gives CSARAGDQPQHF.

This clonotype has only a few counts. The chain uses TRBV7-6 and TRBJ1-2; no firm D call. Germline-derived CDR1 and CDR2 are SGHVS and FNYEAQ. The CDR3 contains 14 residues. Trimming shortened V by 1 base and J by 7 bases, and 13 bases separated the two germline ends. The CDR3 nucleotides are TGTGCCAGCAGCTTAGGGGGAGTTGATGGTGGCTACACCTTC. Translated: CASSLGGVDGGYTF.

This clonotype was seen only a few times. This chain uses TRBV19 with TRBJ1-6; D gene ambiguous. CDR1 and CDR2 (germline): LNHDA, SQIVND (reference sequence). The V and J ends lost 6 bases and 2 bases respectively, with 11 bases between them. The CDR3 consists of 15 residues. The CDR3 DNA is TGTGCCAGTAGAAAAGACCCAACCTATAATTCACCCCTCCACTTT. Translation: CASRKDPTYNSPLHF.